This is a list of T cell receptor beta chains from one sample in a study of Ad26.COV2.S vaccination and SARS-CoV-2 variants. Method: immunoSEQ multiplex PCR; TCRdb's copy keeps in-frame clones and lacks some. Altogether 350,000 to 450,000 clones are present, around 91% being singletons, with the ten largest covering under 2%. Sequencing was performed on peripheral blood, taken in a trial of Ad26.COV2.S vaccine versus placebo. The source is a person aged 18-60 years who received the Ad26.COV2.S COVID-19 vaccine or a placebo. Each CDR3 is given with its conserved first and last residue. The order of the fields is V gene, J gene, D gene, clone size, CDR3 DNA, CDR3 protein. The D gene is left open where the match is weak. Clone size is given for some rows only: seen once, a few or many times, or a class if the clone is expanded.

V gene: TRBV18
J gene: TRBJ2-1
D gene: TRBD2
clone size: once
CDR3 DNA: TGTGCCAGCTCACCAACGGCGGGGCCGGGAGGGGACTACAATGAGCAGTTCTTC
CDR3 protein: CASSPTAGPGGDYNEQFF

V gene: TRBV4-1
J gene: TRBJ2-7
D gene: TRBD2
clone size: -
CDR3 DNA: TGCGCCAGCAGCCAATCCCGGACTAGCGGCTACGAGCAGTACTTC
CDR3 protein: CASSQSRTSGYEQYF

V gene: TRBV7-8
J gene: TRBJ2-2
D gene: -
clone size: -
CDR3 DNA: TGTGCCAGCAGCCCAATATCAGGGACAAGCGGGGAGCTGTTTTTT
CDR3 protein: CASSPISGTSGELFF

V gene: TRBV7-9
J gene: TRBJ2-1
D gene: TRBD1
clone size: -
CDR3 DNA: TGTGCCAGCAGCTCTGACAGGGGGAACAATGAGCAGTTCTTC
CDR3 protein: CASSSDRGNNEQFF

V gene: TRBV28
J gene: TRBJ2-5
D gene: -
clone size: -
CDR3 DNA: TGTGCCAGCTCCCCGAGTGAGGGAGAGACCCAGTACTTC
CDR3 protein: CASSPSEGETQYF

V gene: TRBV21-1
J gene: TRBJ1-1
D gene: -
clone size: -
CDR3 DNA: TGTGCCAGCAGCCAACAAACGAACACTGAAGCTTTCTTT
CDR3 protein: CASSQQTNTEAFF

V gene: TRBV2
J gene: TRBJ2-1
D gene: TRBD2
clone size: -
CDR3 DNA: TGTGCCAGCAGGGGAGAACTAGCGGGAGGGGACCCTGCGATCTTC
CDR3 protein: CASRGELAGGDPAIF

V gene: TRBV11-3
J gene: TRBJ2-6
D gene: -
clone size: -
CDR3 DNA: TGTGCCAGCAGCGGGGGGGCCAACGTCCTGACTTTC
CDR3 protein: CASSGGANVLTF

V gene: TRBV7-2
J gene: TRBJ2-1
D gene: TRBD2
clone size: -
CDR3 DNA: TGTGCCAGCAGCCTAACTAGCGGGGGCTACAATGAGCAGTTCTTC
CDR3 protein: CASSLTSGGYNEQFF

V gene: TRBV21-1
J gene: TRBJ1-1
D gene: -
clone size: once
CDR3 DNA: TGTGCCAGCAGCAAGTTTCCCCGGACAGGGTTTATGAACACTGAAGCTTTCTTT
CDR3 protein: CASSKFPRTGFMNTEAFF

V gene: TRBV7-2
J gene: TRBJ2-5
D gene: TRBD2
clone size: -
CDR3 DNA: TGTGCCAGCAGCCCTGGACTAGCGGGGGGTCGGGAGACCCAGTACTTC
CDR3 protein: CASSPGLAGGRETQYF

V gene: TRBV25-1
J gene: TRBJ2-1
D gene: -
clone size: once
CDR3 DNA: TGTGCCAGCAGTGAACTCTTCGTATGGCGGGATGGGAATGAGCAGTTCTTC
CDR3 protein: CASSELFVWRDGNEQFF

V gene: TRBV19
J gene: TRBJ1-5
D gene: -
clone size: -
CDR3 DNA: TGTGCCAGTAGTATAGATTATCAGCCCCAGCATTTT
CDR3 protein: CASSIDYQPQHF

V gene: TRBV11-1
J gene: TRBJ1-5
D gene: -
clone size: -
CDR3 DNA: TGTGCCAGCAGCTTAGGACAGTATCAGCCCCAGCATTTT
CDR3 protein: CASSLGQYQPQHF

V gene: TRBV5-1
J gene: TRBJ2-7
D gene: -
clone size: -
CDR3 DNA: TGCGCCAGCAGCTCGGGGGCCCAAGAGACCCCCGACGAGCAGTACTTC
CDR3 protein: CASSSGAQETPDEQYF

V gene: TRBV19
J gene: TRBJ1-2
D gene: -
clone size: once
CDR3 DNA: TGTGCCAGTAGTATCGAGGCTGGCTACACCTTC
CDR3 protein: CASSIEAGYTF

V gene: TRBV7-7
J gene: TRBJ1-1
D gene: -
clone size: -
CDR3 DNA: TGTGCTAGCAGCTTAGCGGCAGGGGAGGACACTGAAGCTTTCTTT
CDR3 protein: CASSLAAGEDTEAFF

V gene: TRBV6-2/TRBV6-3
J gene: TRBJ2-7
D gene: -
clone size: -
CDR3 DNA: TGTGCCAGCAGTTCCGCCCCCCCAGCCTACGAGCAGTACTTC
CDR3 protein: CASSSAPPAYEQYF

V gene: TRBV7-8
J gene: TRBJ2-7
D gene: TRBD1
clone size: -
CDR3 DNA: TGTGCCAGCAGCCGGACAGGGGTCGAGCAGTACTTC
CDR3 protein: CASSRTGVEQYF

V gene: TRBV19
J gene: TRBJ1-1
D gene: -
clone size: few
CDR3 DNA: TGTGCCAGTAGTTACGGGGGATCGAACACTGAAGCTTTCTTT
CDR3 protein: CASSYGGSNTEAFF

V gene: TRBV9
J gene: TRBJ2-7
D gene: -
clone size: -
CDR3 DNA: TGTGCCAGCAGCGTAGAGGCCGAGGGGCTCGGGGCCCACGAGCAGTACTTC
CDR3 protein: CASSVEAEGLGAHEQYF

V gene: TRBV3-1/TRBV3-2
J gene: TRBJ2-2
D gene: -
clone size: -
CDR3 DNA: TGTGCCAGCAGCCATGACAGCCTCCCGTTAGGCACCGGGGAGCTGTTTTTT
CDR3 protein: CASSHDSLPLGTGELFF

V gene: TRBV24-1
J gene: TRBJ2-5
D gene: -
clone size: -
CDR3 DNA: TGTGCCACCAGTGGTGACAATTCGGGGACCCAGTACTTC
CDR3 protein: CATSGDNSGTQYF

V gene: TRBV19
J gene: TRBJ1-2
D gene: -
clone size: -
CDR3 DNA: TGTGCCAGTAGTATGATGGGAAGGGCTGTTGGCTACACCTTC
CDR3 protein: CASSMMGRAVGYTF

V gene: TRBV27
J gene: TRBJ2-7
D gene: -
clone size: -
CDR3 DNA: TGTGCCAGCAGCCGCGGCGGCTACGAGCAGTACTTC
CDR3 protein: CASSRGGYEQYF

V gene: TRBV6-5
J gene: TRBJ2-1
D gene: -
clone size: -
CDR3 DNA: TGTGCCAGCAGTTACTCGCGGGACCCTGACAATGAGCAGTTCTTC
CDR3 protein: CASSYSRDPDNEQFF

V gene: TRBV6-5
J gene: TRBJ2-2
D gene: -
clone size: -
CDR3 DNA: TGTGCCAGCGGCATCAGGGGCACCGGGGAGCTGTTTTTT
CDR3 protein: CASGIRGTGELFF

V gene: TRBV29-1
J gene: TRBJ2-1
D gene: -
clone size: -
CDR3 DNA: TGCAGCGGAACGGGCGAGGGTTACAATGAGCAGTTCTTC
CDR3 protein: CSGTGEGYNEQFF

V gene: TRBV9
J gene: TRBJ2-5
D gene: TRBD1
clone size: -
CDR3 DNA: TGTGCCAGCAGCGTAGACAGGGGGCGGGAGGAGACCCAGTACTTC
CDR3 protein: CASSVDRGREETQYF

V gene: TRBV5-1
J gene: TRBJ2-3
D gene: TRBD1
clone size: -
CDR3 DNA: TGCGCCAGCAGCTTGACCGGACAGGGTGGGTTGACTAGCACAGATACGCAGTATTTT
CDR3 protein: CASSLTGQGGLTSTDTQYF

V gene: TRBV10-3
J gene: TRBJ1-6
D gene: -
clone size: -
CDR3 DNA: TGTGCCATCAGTGGTGAGGGGTATTCACCCCTCCACTTT
CDR3 protein: CAISGEGYSPLHF

V gene: TRBV7-8
J gene: TRBJ2-7
D gene: -
clone size: -
CDR3 DNA: TGTGCCAGCAGCTTAGTGGGGGAGCGGAATAGGGCCTACGAGCAGTACTTC
CDR3 protein: CASSLVGERNRAYEQYF

V gene: TRBV6-5
J gene: TRBJ1-6
D gene: -
clone size: few
CDR3 DNA: TGTGCCAGCAGTTCCGGGACCGCTTATAATTCACCCCTCCACTTT
CDR3 protein: CASSSGTAYNSPLHF

V gene: TRBV6-1
J gene: TRBJ1-1
D gene: -
clone size: many
CDR3 DNA: TGTGCCAGCAGTGAAAGGGGCAGGATGAACACTGAAGCTTTCTTT
CDR3 protein: CASSERGRMNTEAFF

V gene: TRBV11-3
J gene: TRBJ2-7
D gene: TRBD1
clone size: -
CDR3 DNA: TGTGCCAGCAGCTGGACAGGGGACGAGCAGTACTTC
CDR3 protein: CASSWTGDEQYF

V gene: TRBV6-5
J gene: TRBJ1-2
D gene: TRBD1
clone size: once
CDR3 DNA: TGTGCCAGCAAAACAGGGGGCGGGGACTATGGCTACACCTTC
CDR3 protein: CASKTGGGDYGYTF

V gene: TRBV11-2
J gene: TRBJ2-7
D gene: TRBD2
clone size: -
CDR3 DNA: TGTGCCAGCAGCTCCGGACTAGCGCTCTCCGAGCAGTACTTC
CDR3 protein: CASSSGLALSEQYF

V gene: TRBV10-3
J gene: TRBJ1-4
D gene: TRBD1
clone size: once
CDR3 DNA: TGTGCCATCAGTGATAAAGGGGGCCCCGAAGAAAAACTGTTTTTT
CDR3 protein: CAISDKGGPEEKLFF

V gene: TRBV14
J gene: TRBJ2-3
D gene: TRBD2
clone size: -
CDR3 DNA: TGTGCCAGCAGCTTGACTAGCGGGAGCACAGATACGCAGTATTTT
CDR3 protein: CASSLTSGSTDTQYF

V gene: TRBV5-4
J gene: TRBJ2-5
D gene: TRBD1
clone size: -
CDR3 DNA: TGTGCCAGCAGCGGACAGGGGACGGAGACCCAGTACTTC
CDR3 protein: CASSGQGTETQYF

V gene: TRBV9
J gene: TRBJ2-6
D gene: TRBD2
clone size: -
CDR3 DNA: TGTGCCAGCAGCGTAGCTCTGGATAGCGGGGGCCCTGGGGCCAACGTCCTGACTTTC
CDR3 protein: CASSVALDSGGPGANVLTF

V gene: TRBV5-1
J gene: TRBJ2-7
D gene: TRBD1
clone size: once
CDR3 DNA: TGCGCCAGCCGGGGACAGGGGGTTTCCTACGAGCAGTACTTC
CDR3 protein: CASRGQGVSYEQYF

V gene: TRBV5-4
J gene: TRBJ2-7
D gene: -
clone size: -
CDR3 DNA: TGTGCCAGCAGCTTGCCGGGTAACGAGCAGTACTTC
CDR3 protein: CASSLPGNEQYF

V gene: TRBV28
J gene: TRBJ2-7
D gene: TRBD2
clone size: -
CDR3 DNA: TGTGCCAGCAGCCCCGGACTAGTGGCCTACGAGCAGTACTTC
CDR3 protein: CASSPGLVAYEQYF

V gene: TRBV3-1/TRBV3-2
J gene: TRBJ2-7
D gene: -
clone size: -
CDR3 DNA: TGTGCCAGCAGCCAAGACGCAGCCAGCTACGAGCAGTACTTC
CDR3 protein: CASSQDAASYEQYF

V gene: TRBV5-6
J gene: TRBJ2-7
D gene: -
clone size: -
CDR3 DNA: TGTGCCAGCAGCTTCTTCCGGGACGCATTCGCATACGAGCAGTACTTC
CDR3 protein: CASSFFRDAFAYEQYF

V gene: TRBV15
J gene: TRBJ2-5
D gene: TRBD2
clone size: -
CDR3 DNA: TGTGCCACCAGCGGACGTCTAGCGGGAGGGGAGACCCAGTACTTC
CDR3 protein: CATSGRLAGGETQYF

V gene: TRBV3-1/TRBV3-2
J gene: TRBJ1-2
D gene: -
clone size: -
CDR3 DNA: TGTGCCAGCAGCCAAGATCATGGCTACACCTTC
CDR3 protein: CASSQDHGYTF

V gene: TRBV28
J gene: TRBJ1-5
D gene: -
clone size: -
CDR3 DNA: TGTGCCAGCAGTGAAACAAGGCCGAATCAGCCCCAGCATTTT
CDR3 protein: CASSETRPNQPQHF

V gene: TRBV5-6
J gene: TRBJ2-1
D gene: TRBD2
clone size: -
CDR3 DNA: TGTGCCAGCAGCTTCCCGGGGACTAGCGGGAGACGGGATGAGCAGTTCTTC
CDR3 protein: CASSFPGTSGRRDEQFF

V gene: TRBV5-1
J gene: TRBJ1-2
D gene: TRBD1
clone size: -
CDR3 DNA: TGCGCCAGCAGCTTGGGAGGGACAGCTTCCTGGGGCTACACCTTC
CDR3 protein: CASSLGGTASWGYTF

V gene: TRBV6-5
J gene: TRBJ2-3
D gene: -
clone size: -
CDR3 DNA: TGTGCCAGCAGACCGACGGGATACAGCACAGATACGCAGTATTTT
CDR3 protein: CASRPTGYSTDTQYF

V gene: TRBV25-1
J gene: TRBJ2-1
D gene: -
clone size: -
CDR3 DNA: TGTGCCAACCTTAGACATGAGCAGTTCTTC
CDR3 protein: CANLRHEQFF

V gene: TRBV7-9
J gene: TRBJ1-4
D gene: -
clone size: -
CDR3 DNA: TGTGCCAGCCACTCCTTTAACGGTAATGAGGAAAAACTGTTTTTT
CDR3 protein: CASHSFNGNEEKLFF

V gene: TRBV12-3/TRBV12-4
J gene: TRBJ2-7
D gene: TRBD1
clone size: -
CDR3 DNA: TGTGCCAGCACCAGGGGGCAGGTCTACGAGCAGTACTTC
CDR3 protein: CASTRGQVYEQYF

V gene: TRBV7-2
J gene: TRBJ2-1
D gene: TRBD1
clone size: -
CDR3 DNA: TGTGCCAGCTCCCGGCAGGGGGCGTACAATGAGCAGTTCTTC
CDR3 protein: CASSRQGAYNEQFF

V gene: TRBV7-4
J gene: TRBJ2-5
D gene: -
clone size: -
CDR3 DNA: TGTGCCAGCAGCTTAGGTCATAGGCGGGACAGAGAGACCCAGTACTTC
CDR3 protein: CASSLGHRRDRETQYF

V gene: TRBV7-2
J gene: TRBJ2-1
D gene: -
clone size: once
CDR3 DNA: TGTGCCAGCAGCTTAGGGGGTCGAATAGGAAGGAGTGAGCAGTTCTTC
CDR3 protein: CASSLGGRIGRSEQFF

V gene: TRBV7-3
J gene: TRBJ2-5
D gene: -
clone size: few
CDR3 DNA: TGTGCCAGCAGCTTAGACGTTAAAGAGACCCAGTACTTC
CDR3 protein: CASSLDVKETQYF

V gene: TRBV11-2
J gene: TRBJ2-2
D gene: TRBD1
clone size: -
CDR3 DNA: TGTGCCAGCAGCTCCCGTCTGCGTAGACGGGACAGGGGGGAGCTGTTTTTT
CDR3 protein: CASSSRLRRRDRGELFF